These T cell receptor beta chains were read from a single sample in a study of blood T cell repertoires in COVID-19. TCRdb's copy holds only in-frame clones and misses some; the assay was immunoSEQ multiplex PCR. The sample yields fewer than 250,000 clones, 82% seen once. Sequenced sample: peripheral blood. Source of these receptors: a woman at least 80 years old with acute or convalescent COVID-19. CDR3s include the opening cysteine and the closing phenylalanine or tryptophan. Fields, in order: clone size, J gene, V gene, D gene, CDR3 protein, CDR3 DNA. The D gene is left open where the match is weak. Some rows mark clone size as missing; the rest say once, few, many or name a class of expanded clone.

NA TRBJ1-6 TRBV7-2 TRBD1 CASSRDRDLPLHF TGTGCCAGCAGCCGGGACAGGGACTTGCCCCTCCACTTT
NA TRBJ2-1 TRBV20-1 TRBD2 CSASSARGAGQMEQFF TGCAGTGCTAGTAGCGCGCGGGGGGCTGGACAAATGGAGCAGTTCTTC
NA TRBJ2-3 TRBV18 NA CASSPRSVDTQYF TGTGCCAGCTCACCACGGAGCGTAGATACGCAGTATTTT
NA TRBJ1-3 TRBV11-1 NA CASSQSTLASGNTIYF TGTGCCAGCAGCCAATCGACACTCGCCTCTGGAAACACCATATATTTT
NA TRBJ2-3 TRBV15 NA CATSRPPLASTDTQYF TGTGCCACCAGCAGACCCCCCCTAGCGAGCACAGATACGCAGTATTTT
NA TRBJ2-3 TRBV7-9 NA CASSLVSWASNPYF TGTGCCAGCAGCTTGGTCTCATGGGCTAGCAATCCGTATTTT
NA TRBJ1-5 TRBV28 NA CASSLGHWGAPQHF TGTGCCAGCAGTTTGGGACACTGGGGAGCGCCCCAGCATTTT
NA TRBJ2-1 TRBV28 TRBD2 CASSLKGTSPDEQFF TGTGCCAGCAGTTTAAAAGGGACTAGCCCCGATGAGCAGTTCTTC
NA TRBJ2-3 TRBV5-1 NA CASSTGRGSTDTQYF TGCGCCAGCAGCACTGGACGGGGTTCGACAGATACGCAGTATTTT
NA TRBJ2-5 TRBV12-2 NA CASRLPRPSGRRETQYF TGTGCAAGTCGCTTACCACGACCCAGCGGGAGGAGGGAGACCCAGTACTTC
NA TRBJ2-1 TRBV7-9 TRBD2 CASSFSAGGFDEQFF TGTGCCAGCAGCTTTTCAGCGGGAGGGTTCGATGAGCAGTTCTTC
NA TRBJ2-2 TRBV7-2 TRBD2 CASSLTGGANTGELFF TGTGCCAGCAGCTTAACCGGGGGGGCGAACACCGGGGAGCTGTTTTTT
NA TRBJ2-3 TRBV6-4 NA CASSEAASTDTQYF TGTGCCAGCAGTGAAGCGGCTAGCACAGATACGCAGTATTTT
once TRBJ2-1 TRBV5-1 NA CASSLRGAGASYNEQFF TGCGCCAGCAGCTTACGCGGGGCGGGGGCTTCCTACAATGAGCAGTTCTTC
NA TRBJ1-6 TRBV5-4 TRBD1 CASSYGQGASPLHF TGTGCCAGCAGCTACGGACAGGGTGCTTCACCCCTCCACTTT
NA TRBJ1-5 TRBV28 TRBD1 CASSDAGGSHQPQHF TGTGCCAGCAGCGACGCAGGGGGGAGTCATCAGCCCCAGCATTTT
NA TRBJ1-1 TRBV28 NA CASSSPGKNTEAFF TGTGCCAGCAGTTCCCCGGGAAAGAACACTGAAGCTTTCTTT
NA TRBJ2-2 TRBV29-1 NA CSVADGTNTGELFF TGCAGCGTTGCAGACGGGACGAACACCGGGGAGCTGTTTTTT
NA TRBJ1-2 TRBV3-1/TRBV3-2 NA CASSQDRAGSNYGYTF TGTGCCAGCAGCCAAGACCGGGCGGGCTCCAACTATGGCTACACCTTC
NA TRBJ2-1 TRBV28 TRBD2 CASSLFTSGTRTEQFF TGTGCCAGCAGTTTATTTACTAGCGGGACAAGGACTGAGCAGTTCTTC
NA TRBJ2-6 TRBV7-8 NA CASSLGGSGANVLTF TGTGCCAGCAGCTTAGGCGGGTCTGGGGCCAACGTCCTGACTTTC
NA TRBJ1-3 TRBV15 NA CATSFGRGNTIYF TGTGCCACCAGCTTTGGCAGAGGAAACACCATATATTTT
NA TRBJ2-3 TRBV6-1 TRBD1 CASSEVGTGSASDTQYF TGTGCCAGCAGTGAAGTGGGGACAGGGTCAGCCTCAGATACGCAGTATTTT
NA TRBJ1-3 TRBV7-2 TRBD1 CASSPKQGARPGNTIYF TGTGCCAGCAGCCCTAAACAGGGGGCGCGACCTGGAAACACCATATATTTT
NA TRBJ1-4 TRBV7-8 NA CASSFMFFATNEKLFF TGTGCCAGCAGCTTCATGTTTTTTGCAACTAATGAAAAACTGTTTTTT
NA TRBJ1-5 TRBV19 TRBD1 CASSLTEPGQGFHQPQHF TGTGCCAGTAGTCTCACAGAGCCGGGACAGGGTTTCCATCAGCCCCAGCATTTT
NA TRBJ1-2 TRBV6-6 NA CASRQSGNYGYTF TGTGCCAGCAGACAATCGGGGAACTATGGCTACACCTTC
NA TRBJ2-7 TRBV15 TRBD2 CATSRERDSYEQYF TGTGCCACCAGCAGGGAGCGGGACTCCTACGAGCAGTACTTC
NA TRBJ2-7 TRBV7-2 TRBD1 CASSLGPQGAYEQYF TGTGCCAGCAGCTTAGGGCCTCAGGGGGCCTACGAGCAGTACTTC
NA TRBJ1-5 TRBV6-5 NA CASSYSGAQGQPQHF TGTGCCAGCAGCTACTCGGGGGCTCAGGGTCAGCCCCAGCATTTT
few TRBJ2-3 TRBV5-1 NA CASSLGTSTDTQYF TGCGCCAGCAGCTTGGGGACTAGCACAGATACGCAGTATTTT
NA TRBJ2-1 TRBV3-1/TRBV3-2 NA CASSQWGRAYNEQFF TGTGCCAGCAGCCAATGGGGCAGGGCCTACAATGAGCAGTTCTTC
once TRBJ1-3 TRBV3-1/TRBV3-2 TRBD1 CASSHNRDRGGPGNTIYF TGTGCCAGCAGTCACAACCGGGACAGGGGAGGGCCTGGAAACACCATATATTTT
NA TRBJ2-7 TRBV29-1 NA CSVGDTAYEQYF TGCAGCGTCGGGGACACTGCCTACGAGCAGTACTTC
NA TRBJ1-1 TRBV12-3/TRBV12-4 TRBD1 CASNYGQGEAFF TGTGCCAGCAATTATGGACAGGGGGAAGCTTTCTTT
NA TRBJ1-4 TRBV18 NA CASSLTGPATNEKLFF TGTGCCAGCTCATTAACAGGGCCCGCAACTAATGAAAAACTGTTTTTT
NA TRBJ2-3 TRBV2 NA CASQTERGDTQYF TGTGCCAGCCAAACGGAGCGAGGAGATACGCAGTATTTT